Listed below are T cell receptor beta chains from one sample, sequenced in a study of regulatory T cells in long-lasting Graves disease. MiXCR, applied by TCRdb to the multiplex PCR reads, yields one record per CDR3 protein. The sample includes 500,000 or so distinct CDR3 sequences, around 16% seen only once; the top ten take roughly 25%. This sample was also put to use in a study of T cells in Graves' hyperthyroidism and ophthalmopathy.

Here the sequenced sample was peripheral blood mononuclear cells (PBMCs), taken at new diagnosis, from a patient treated with antithyroid drugs. These receptors came from a woman aged 35 to 59 with Graves disease. Both conserved end residues are part of each CDR3. The D gene is left open where the match is weak. Clone size is not always given. Where it is, it says once, few, many or a class for expanded clones.

j_gene	abundance	d_gene	v_gene	CDR3aa	CDR3nt
TRBJ1-3	-	-	TRBV30	CAWRTGFGNTIYF	TGTGCCTGGAGAACTGGGTTTGGAAACACCATATATTTT
TRBJ2-3	-	TRBD1	TRBV6-2/TRBV6-3	CASSYSIWRLQGPDTQYF	TGTGCCAGCAGTTACTCCATATGGCGCTTACAGGGGCCAGATACGCAGTATTTT
TRBJ1-4	many	TRBD1	TRBV3-1	CASSDGQGGKLFF	TGTGCCAGCAGCGACGGACAGGGAGGAAAACTGTTTTTT
TRBJ1-1	many	-	TRBV5-1	CASSLLQNTEAFF	TGTGCCAGCAGCTTGTTACAAAACACTGAAGCTTTCTTT
TRBJ2-1	many	-	TRBV27	CASSPGRHNEQFF	TGTGCCAGCAGTCCGGGACGGCACAATGAGCAGTTCTTC
TRBJ2-7	many	-	TRBV29-1	CSVEGGDSYEQYF	TGCAGCGTTGAAGGGGGGGACAGCTACGAGCAGTACTTC
TRBJ1-1	many	-	TRBV18	CASSQTDRGGAFF	TGTGCCAGCTCACAAACCGACAGAGGCGGAGCTTTCTTT
TRBJ1-1	many	-	TRBV2	CASSKENTEAFF	TGTGCCAGCAGCAAAGAGAACACTGAAGCTTTCTTT
TRBJ2-3	many	TRBD2	TRBV6-2/TRBV6-3	CASSRLAGGGIPDTQYF	TGTGCCAGCAGCAGACTAGCGGGGGGCGGCATCCCAGATACGCAGTATTTT
TRBJ1-1	many	-	TRBV28	CASSRTPWNTEAFF	TGTGCCAGCAGTCGGACGCCGTGGAACACTGAAGCTTTCTTT
TRBJ2-5	-	-	TRBV19	CASKGGPETQYF	TGTGCCAGTAAGGGGGGCCCGGAGACCCAGTACTTC
TRBJ1-1	-	TRBD1	TRBV19	CASSGRGPEAFF	TGTGCCAGTAGTGGAAGGGGGCCTGAAGCTTTCTTT
TRBJ1-1	-	TRBD1	TRBV19	CASSIQGAGWDTEAFF	TGTGCCAGTAGTATTCAGGGGGCTGGTTGGGACACTGAAGCTTTCTTT
TRBJ2-3	many	TRBD2	TRBV2	CASSDPGVAGGSTDTQYF	TGTGCCAGCAGCGATCCGGGGGTAGCGGGGGGCAGCACAGATACGCAGTATTTT
TRBJ1-6	few	TRBD1	TRBV6-2/TRBV6-3	CASSELGTGAGSPLHF	TGTGCCAGCAGTGAATTGGGTACAGGGGCCGGCTCACCCCTCCACTTT
TRBJ2-1	-	-	TRBV10-2	CASRQTGYYNEQFF	TGCGCCAGCAGACAGACCGGTTACTACAATGAGCAGTTCTTC
TRBJ2-3	many	-	TRBV3-1	CASSQTVGTSTDTQYF	TGTGCCAGCAGCCAGACCGTCGGTACTAGCACAGATACGCAGTATTTT
TRBJ1-2	-	-	TRBV30	CAWSSPWYGYTF	TGTGCCTGGAGCTCCCCATGGTATGGCTACACCTTC
TRBJ2-7	many	TRBD1	TRBV6-1	CASSDPGQGSYEQYF	TGTGCCAGCAGTGACCCGGGACAGGGGAGCTACGAGCAGTACTTC
TRBJ1-5	many	-	TRBV3-1	CASSQGGTIGNQPQHF	TGTGCCAGCAGCCAGGGAGGGACAATTGGCAATCAGCCCCAGCATTTT
TRBJ2-3	-	-	TRBV11-3	CASSSRPLYTQYF	TGTGCCAGCAGCTCTAGACCCCTTTATACGCAGTATTTT
TRBJ2-3	-	-	TRBV5-1	CASNFGGTDTQYF	TGCGCCAGCAATTTTGGAGGGACCGATACGCAGTATTTT
TRBJ1-5	few	-	TRBV12-5	CASGFQGQGNQPQHF	TGTGCTAGTGGTTTTCAAGGTCAGGGCAATCAGCCCCAGCATTTT
TRBJ2-3	many	-	TRBV11-2	CASSGMGATVYTQYF	TGTGCCAGCAGCGGTATGGGGGCCACCGTTTATACGCAGTATTTT
TRBJ2-3	few	-	TRBV29-1	CSAQQGPSPDTQYF	TGCAGCGCCCAACAGGGTCCCTCTCCAGATACGCAGTATTTT
TRBJ2-1	-	-	TRBV13	CASSLEGGPRSYNEQFF	TGTGCCAGCAGCTTAGAGGGGGGCCCCCGCTCCTACAATGAGCAGTTCTTC
TRBJ2-2	few	TRBD1	TRBV19	CASIGSWGTGGELFF	TGTGCCAGTATAGGGAGCTGGGGGACAGGCGGGGAGCTGTTTTTT
TRBJ1-1	many	-	TRBV3-1	CACGEGSSEAFF	TGCGCCTGTGGGGAGGGCAGCTCTGAAGCTTTCTTT
TRBJ1-4	-	TRBD1	TRBV10-2	CASRRDRVRSEKLFF	TGCGCCAGCAGGAGAGACAGGGTCCGGAGTGAAAAACTGTTTTTT
TRBJ2-2	-	-	TRBV7-3	CASSYGGWNTGELFF	TGTGCCAGCAGTTACGGGGGTTGGAACACCGGGGAGCTGTTTTTT
TRBJ1-3	few	-	TRBV5-1	CASSFDSTSSGNTIYF	TGCGCCAGCAGCTTTGACAGCACGAGCTCTGGAAACACCATATATTTT
TRBJ1-1	many	-	TRBV10-3	CAISESPGREAFF	TGTGCCATCAGTGAGTCACCGGGCCGGGAAGCTTTCTTT
TRBJ2-3	many	-	TRBV3-1	CASSPTGLYTQYF	TGTGCCAGCAGCCCGACCGGACTTTATACGCAGTATTTT